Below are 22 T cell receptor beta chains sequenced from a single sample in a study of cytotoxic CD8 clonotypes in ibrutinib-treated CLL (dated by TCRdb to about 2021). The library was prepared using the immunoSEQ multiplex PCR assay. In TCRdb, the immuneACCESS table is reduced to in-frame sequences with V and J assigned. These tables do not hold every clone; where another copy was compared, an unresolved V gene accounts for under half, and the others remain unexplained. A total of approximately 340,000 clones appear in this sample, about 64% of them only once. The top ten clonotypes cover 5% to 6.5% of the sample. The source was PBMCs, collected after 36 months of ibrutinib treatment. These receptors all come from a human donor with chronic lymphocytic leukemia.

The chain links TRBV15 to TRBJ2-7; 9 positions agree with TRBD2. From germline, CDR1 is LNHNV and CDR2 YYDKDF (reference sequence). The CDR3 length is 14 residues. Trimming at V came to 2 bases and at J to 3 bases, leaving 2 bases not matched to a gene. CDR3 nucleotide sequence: TGTGCCACCAGCAGAATAGCGGGAGTCTACGAGCAGTACTTC. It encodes CATSRIAGVYEQYF.

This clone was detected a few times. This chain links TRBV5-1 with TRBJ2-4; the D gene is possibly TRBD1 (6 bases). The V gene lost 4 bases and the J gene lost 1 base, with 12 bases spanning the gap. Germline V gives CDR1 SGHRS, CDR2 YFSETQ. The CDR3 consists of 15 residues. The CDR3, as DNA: TGCGCCAGCAGCGTAACAGGGTTGGCCAAAAACATTCAGTACTTC. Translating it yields CASSVTGLAKNIQYF.

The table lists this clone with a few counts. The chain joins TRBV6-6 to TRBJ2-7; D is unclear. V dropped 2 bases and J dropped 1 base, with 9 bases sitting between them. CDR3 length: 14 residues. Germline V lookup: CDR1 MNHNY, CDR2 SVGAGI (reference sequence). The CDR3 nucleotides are TGTGCCAGCAGTTACAAAAGGGCGTCCTACGAGCAGTACTTC. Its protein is CASSYKRASYEQYF.

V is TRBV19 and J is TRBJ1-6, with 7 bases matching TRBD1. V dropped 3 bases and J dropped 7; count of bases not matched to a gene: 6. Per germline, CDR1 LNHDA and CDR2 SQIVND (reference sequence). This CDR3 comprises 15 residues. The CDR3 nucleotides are TGTGCCAGTAGTATCACAGGGGATAGGAATTCACCCCTCCACTTT. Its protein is CASSITGDRNSPLHF.

The CDR3 region is CASSVGGGYGYTF. The CDR3 DNA follows: TGTGCCAGCAGTGTTGGGGGCGGCTATGGCTACACCTTC. The chain joins TRBV2 to TRBJ1-2, with TRBD1 as a possible D gene (6 bases). CDR1 is SNHLY and CDR2 is FYNNEI in the germline V gene. V shed 4 bases and J shed 4 bases, with 10 bases lying between them. CDR3 size: 13 residues.

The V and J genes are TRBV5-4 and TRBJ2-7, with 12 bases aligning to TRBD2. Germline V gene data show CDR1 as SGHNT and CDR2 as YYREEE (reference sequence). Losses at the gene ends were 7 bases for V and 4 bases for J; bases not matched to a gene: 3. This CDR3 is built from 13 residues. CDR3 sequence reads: CASRLAGEYEQYF. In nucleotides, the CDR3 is TGTGCCAGCCGACTAGCGGGAGAGTACGAGCAGTACTTC.

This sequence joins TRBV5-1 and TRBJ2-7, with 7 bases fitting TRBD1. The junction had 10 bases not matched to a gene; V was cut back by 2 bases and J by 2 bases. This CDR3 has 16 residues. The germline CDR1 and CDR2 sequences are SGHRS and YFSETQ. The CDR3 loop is CASSFGTANFPYEQYF. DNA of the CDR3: TGCGCCAGCAGCTTCGGGACAGCTAATTTCCCCTACGAGCAGTACTTC.

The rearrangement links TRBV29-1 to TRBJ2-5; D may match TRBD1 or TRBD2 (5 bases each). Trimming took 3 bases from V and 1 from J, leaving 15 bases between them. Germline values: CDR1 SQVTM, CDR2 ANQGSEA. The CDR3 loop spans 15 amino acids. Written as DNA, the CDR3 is TGCAGCGTTGATCCTGGGACCCGGAGCCAAGAGACCCAGTACTTC. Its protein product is CSVDPGTRSQETQYF.

The CDR3 sequence is CSVEDPTPTGGYGYTF. The DNA for the CDR3 is TGCAGCGTTGAAGATCCCACCCCCACAGGGGGCTATGGCTACACCTTC. J is TRBJ1-2 and V is TRBV29-1; TRBD1 matches 8 bases. In germline, CDR1 is SQVTM, CDR2 ANQGSEA. The CDR3 is made up of 16 amino acids. J gave up 4 bases and V 0 bases, and 10 bases lay outside the gene matches.

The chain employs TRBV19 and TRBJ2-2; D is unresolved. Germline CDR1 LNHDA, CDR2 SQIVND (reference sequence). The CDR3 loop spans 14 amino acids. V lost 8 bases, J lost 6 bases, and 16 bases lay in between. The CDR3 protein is CASVSPLRSGELFF. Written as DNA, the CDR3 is TGTGCCAGTGTCTCCCCCTTGCGGTCCGGGGAGCTGTTTTTT.

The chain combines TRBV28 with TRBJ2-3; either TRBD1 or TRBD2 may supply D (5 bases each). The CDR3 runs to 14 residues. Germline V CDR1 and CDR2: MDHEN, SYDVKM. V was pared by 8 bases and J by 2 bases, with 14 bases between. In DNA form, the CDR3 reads TGTGCCAGCGCGGGCGACAGAATCACAGATACGCAGTATTTT. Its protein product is CASAGDRITDTQYF.

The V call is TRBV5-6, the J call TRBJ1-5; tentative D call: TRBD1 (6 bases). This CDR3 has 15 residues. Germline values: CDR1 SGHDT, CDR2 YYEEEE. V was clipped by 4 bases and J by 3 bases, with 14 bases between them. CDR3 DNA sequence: TGTGCCAGCAGCCGAGGCAGGGGCTTCAATCAGCCCCAGCATTTT. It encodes CASSRGRGFNQPQHF. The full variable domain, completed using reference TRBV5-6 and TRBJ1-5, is DAGVTQSPTHLIKTRGQQVTLRCSPKSGHDTVSWYQQALGQGPQFIFQYYEEEERQRGNFPDRFSGHQFPNYSSELNVNALLLGDSALYLCASSRGRGFNQPQHFGDGTRLSIL.

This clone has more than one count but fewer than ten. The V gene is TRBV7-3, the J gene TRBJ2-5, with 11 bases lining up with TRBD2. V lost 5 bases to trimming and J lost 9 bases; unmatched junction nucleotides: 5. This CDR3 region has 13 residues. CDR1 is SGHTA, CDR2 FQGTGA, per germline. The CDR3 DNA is TGTGCCAGCAGCAAGACTAGCGGGACTGCCCAGTACTTC. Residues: CASSKTSGTAQYF.

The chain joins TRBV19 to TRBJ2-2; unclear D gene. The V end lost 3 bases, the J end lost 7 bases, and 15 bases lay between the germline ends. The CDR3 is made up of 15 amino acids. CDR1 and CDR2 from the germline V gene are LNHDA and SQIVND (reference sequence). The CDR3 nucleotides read TGTGCCAGTAGTATGAGTCCCACGCTACGCGGGGAGCTGTTTTTT. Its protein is CASSMSPTLRGELFF.

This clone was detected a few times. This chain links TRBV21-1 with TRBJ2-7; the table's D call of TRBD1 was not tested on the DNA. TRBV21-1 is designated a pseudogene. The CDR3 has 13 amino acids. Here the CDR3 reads CASNRTASYEQYF. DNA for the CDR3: TGTGCCAGCAACCGGACAGCCTCCTACGAGCAGTACTTC.

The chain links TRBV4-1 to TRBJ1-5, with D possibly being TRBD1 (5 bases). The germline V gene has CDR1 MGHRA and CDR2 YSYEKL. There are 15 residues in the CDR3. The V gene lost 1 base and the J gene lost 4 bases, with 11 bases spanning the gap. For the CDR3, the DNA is TGCGCCAGCAGCCAAGGCCGGGACGGAAATCAGCCCCAGCATTTT. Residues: CASSQGRDGNQPQHF.

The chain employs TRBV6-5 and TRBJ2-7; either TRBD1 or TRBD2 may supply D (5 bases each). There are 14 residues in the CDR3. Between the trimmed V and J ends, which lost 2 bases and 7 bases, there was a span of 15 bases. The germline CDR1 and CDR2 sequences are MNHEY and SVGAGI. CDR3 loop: CASSYLMGEREQYF. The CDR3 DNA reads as TGTGCCAGCAGTTACCTCATGGGGGAGAGGGAGCAGTACTTC.

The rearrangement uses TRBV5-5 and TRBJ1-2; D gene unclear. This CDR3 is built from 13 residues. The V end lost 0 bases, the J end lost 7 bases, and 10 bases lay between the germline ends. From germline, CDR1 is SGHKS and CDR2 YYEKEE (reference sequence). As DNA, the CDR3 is TGTGCCAGCAGCTTGGCCGTAACCCTTGGCTACACCTTC. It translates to CASSLAVTLGYTF. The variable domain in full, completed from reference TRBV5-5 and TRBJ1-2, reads DAGVTQSPTHLIKTRGQQVTLRCSPISGHKSVSWYQQVLGQGPQFIFQYYEKEERGRGNFPDRFSARQFPNYSSELNVNALLLGDSALYLCASSLAVTLGYTFGSGTRLTVV.

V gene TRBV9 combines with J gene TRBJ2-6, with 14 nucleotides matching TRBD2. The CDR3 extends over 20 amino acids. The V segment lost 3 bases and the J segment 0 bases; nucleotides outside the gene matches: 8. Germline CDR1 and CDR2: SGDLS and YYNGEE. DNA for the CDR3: TGTGCCAGCAGCGGAAACCACGGGACTAGCGGGGGCTCTGGGGCCAACGTCCTGACTTTC. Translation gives CASSGNHGTSGGSGANVLTF.

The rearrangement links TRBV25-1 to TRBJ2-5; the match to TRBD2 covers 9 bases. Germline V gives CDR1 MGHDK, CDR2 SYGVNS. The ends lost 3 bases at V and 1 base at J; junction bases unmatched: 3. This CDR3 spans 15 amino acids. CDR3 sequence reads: CASSDGTSPQETQYF. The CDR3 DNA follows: TGTGCCAGCAGTGATGGGACTAGCCCCCAAGAGACCCAGTACTTC.

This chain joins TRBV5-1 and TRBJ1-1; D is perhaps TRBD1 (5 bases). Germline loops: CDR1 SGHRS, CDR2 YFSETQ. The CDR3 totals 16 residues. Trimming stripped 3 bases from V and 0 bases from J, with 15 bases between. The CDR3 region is CASSWDGAGMNTEAFF. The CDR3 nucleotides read TGCGCCAGCAGCTGGGATGGGGCAGGGATGAACACTGAAGCTTTCTTT.

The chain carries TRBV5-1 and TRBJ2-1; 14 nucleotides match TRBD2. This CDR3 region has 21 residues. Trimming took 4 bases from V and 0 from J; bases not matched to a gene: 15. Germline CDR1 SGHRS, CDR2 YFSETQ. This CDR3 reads CASSITRTSGRTPISYNEQFF. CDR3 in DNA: TGCGCCAGCAGCATCACCCGGACTAGCGGGAGGACCCCCATCTCCTACAATGAGCAGTTCTTC. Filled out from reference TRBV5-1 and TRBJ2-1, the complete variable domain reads KAGVTQTPRYLIKTRGQQVTLSCSPISGHRSVSWYQQTPGQGLQFLFEYFSETQRNKGNFPGRFSGRQFSNSRSEMNVSTLELGDSALYLCASSITRTSGRTPISYNEQFFGPGTRLTVL.